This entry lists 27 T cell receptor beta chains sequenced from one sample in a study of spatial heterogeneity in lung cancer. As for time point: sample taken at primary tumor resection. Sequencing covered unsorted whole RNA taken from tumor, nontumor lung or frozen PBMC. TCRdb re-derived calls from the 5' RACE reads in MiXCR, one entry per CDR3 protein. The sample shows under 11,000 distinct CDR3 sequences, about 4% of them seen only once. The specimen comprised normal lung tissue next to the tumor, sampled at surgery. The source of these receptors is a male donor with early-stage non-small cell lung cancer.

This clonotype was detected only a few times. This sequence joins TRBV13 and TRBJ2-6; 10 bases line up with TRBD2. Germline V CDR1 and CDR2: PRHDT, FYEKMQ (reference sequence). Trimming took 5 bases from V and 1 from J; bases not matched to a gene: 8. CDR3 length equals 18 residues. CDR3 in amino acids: CASSPGLAARSGANVLTF. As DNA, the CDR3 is TGTGCCAGCAGCCCCGGACTAGCGGCTCGTTCTGGGGCCAACGTCCTGACTTTC.

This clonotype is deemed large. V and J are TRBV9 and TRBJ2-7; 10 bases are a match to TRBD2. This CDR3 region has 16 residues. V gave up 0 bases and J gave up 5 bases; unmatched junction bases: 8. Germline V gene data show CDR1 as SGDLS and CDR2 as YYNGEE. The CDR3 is CASSVEASGSRDEQYF. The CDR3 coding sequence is TGTGCCAGCAGCGTAGAGGCTAGCGGGAGTAGGGACGAGCAGTACTTC.

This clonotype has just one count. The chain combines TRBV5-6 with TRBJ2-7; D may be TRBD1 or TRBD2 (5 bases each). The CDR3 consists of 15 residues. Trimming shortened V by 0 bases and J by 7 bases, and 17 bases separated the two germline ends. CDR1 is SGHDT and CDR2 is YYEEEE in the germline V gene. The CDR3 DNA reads TGTGCCAGCAGCTTGGAGGTGGGGCTCCGGGGAGAGCAGTACTTC. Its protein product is CASSLEVGLRGEQYF.

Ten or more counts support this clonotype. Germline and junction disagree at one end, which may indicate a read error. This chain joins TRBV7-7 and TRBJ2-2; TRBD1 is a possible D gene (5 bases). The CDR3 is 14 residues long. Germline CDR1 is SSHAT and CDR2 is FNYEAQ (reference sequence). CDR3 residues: CASSLTGNTGELFF. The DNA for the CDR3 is TGTGCTAGCAGCTTAACAGGAAACACCGGGGAGCTGTTTTTT.

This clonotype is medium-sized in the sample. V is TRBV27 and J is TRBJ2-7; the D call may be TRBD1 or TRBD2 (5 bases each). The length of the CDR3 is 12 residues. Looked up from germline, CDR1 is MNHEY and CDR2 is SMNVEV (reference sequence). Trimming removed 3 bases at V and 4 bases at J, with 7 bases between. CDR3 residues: CASSFWGYEQYF. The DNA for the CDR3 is TGTGCCAGCAGTTTTTGGGGGTACGAGCAGTACTTC.

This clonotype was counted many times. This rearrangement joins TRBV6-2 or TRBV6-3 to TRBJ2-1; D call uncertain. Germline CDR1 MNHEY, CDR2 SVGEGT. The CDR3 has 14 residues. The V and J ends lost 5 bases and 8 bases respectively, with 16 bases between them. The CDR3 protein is CASSLLTGRHEQFF. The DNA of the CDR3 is TGTGCCAGCAGTCTCTTGACCGGGCGCCATGAGCAGTTCTTC.

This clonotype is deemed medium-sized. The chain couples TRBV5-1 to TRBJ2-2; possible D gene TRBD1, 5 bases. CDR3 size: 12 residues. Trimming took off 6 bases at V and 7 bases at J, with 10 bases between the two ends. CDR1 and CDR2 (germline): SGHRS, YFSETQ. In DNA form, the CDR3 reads TGCGCCAGCACCCCTCAGGGCGGGGAGCTGTTTTTT. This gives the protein CASTPQGGELFF.

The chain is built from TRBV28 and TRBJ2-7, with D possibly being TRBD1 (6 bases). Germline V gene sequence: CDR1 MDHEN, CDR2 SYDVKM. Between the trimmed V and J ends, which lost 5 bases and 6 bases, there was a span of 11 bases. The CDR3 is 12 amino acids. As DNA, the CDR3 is TGTGCCAGCAGTCTGCGACAGGCCGAGCAGTACTTC. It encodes CASSLRQAEQYF.

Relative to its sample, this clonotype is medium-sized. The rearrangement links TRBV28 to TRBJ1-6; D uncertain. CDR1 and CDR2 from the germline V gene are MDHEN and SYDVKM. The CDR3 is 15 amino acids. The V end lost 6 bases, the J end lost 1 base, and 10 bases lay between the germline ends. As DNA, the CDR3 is TGTGCCAGCAGGCCCCCGGGGTCCTATAATTCACCCCTCCACTTT. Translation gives CASRPPGSYNSPLHF.

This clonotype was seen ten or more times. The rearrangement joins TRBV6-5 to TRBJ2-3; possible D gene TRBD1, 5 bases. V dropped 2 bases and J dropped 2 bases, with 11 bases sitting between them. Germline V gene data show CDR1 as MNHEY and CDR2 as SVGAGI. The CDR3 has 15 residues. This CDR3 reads CASSYGAAPTDTQYF. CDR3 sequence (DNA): TGTGCCAGCAGTTACGGGGCCGCGCCCACAGATACGCAGTATTTT.

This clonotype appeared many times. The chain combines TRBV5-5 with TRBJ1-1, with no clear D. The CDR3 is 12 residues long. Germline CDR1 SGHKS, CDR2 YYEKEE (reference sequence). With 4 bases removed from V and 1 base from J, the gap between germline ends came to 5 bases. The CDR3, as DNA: TGTGCCAGCAGCGCAGGGAACACTGAAGCTTTCTTT. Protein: CASSAGNTEAFF.

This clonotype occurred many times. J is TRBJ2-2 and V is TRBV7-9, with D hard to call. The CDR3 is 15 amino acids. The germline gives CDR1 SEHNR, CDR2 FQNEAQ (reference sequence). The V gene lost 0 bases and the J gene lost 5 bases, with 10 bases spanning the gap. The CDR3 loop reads CASSLAAVSTGELFF. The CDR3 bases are TGTGCCAGCAGCTTAGCGGCGGTATCGACCGGGGAGCTGTTTTTT.

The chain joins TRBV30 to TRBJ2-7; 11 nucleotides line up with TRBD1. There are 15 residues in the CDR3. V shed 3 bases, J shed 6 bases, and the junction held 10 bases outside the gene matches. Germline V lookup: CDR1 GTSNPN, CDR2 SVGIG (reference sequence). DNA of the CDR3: TGTGCCTGGAGGGTGTTTGGGACAGGGGGACGCGAGCAGTACTTC. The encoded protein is CAWRVFGTGGREQYF. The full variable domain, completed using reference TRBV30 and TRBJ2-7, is SQTIHQWPATLVQPVGSPLSLECTVEGTSNPNLYWYRQAAGRGLQLLFYSVGIGQISSEVPQNLSASRPQDRQFILSSKKLLLSDSGFYLCAWRVFGTGGREQYFGPGTRLTVT.

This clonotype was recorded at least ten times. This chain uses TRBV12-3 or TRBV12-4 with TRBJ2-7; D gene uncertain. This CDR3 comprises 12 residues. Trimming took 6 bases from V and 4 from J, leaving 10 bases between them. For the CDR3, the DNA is TGTGCCAGCAGCGGGCGAATTTACGAGCAGTACTTC. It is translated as CASSGRIYEQYF.

The CDR3 DNA follows: TGTGCCAGCAGCTTAGAATCGGGCGGGAGAGGGCGCGGGGAGACCCAGTACTTC. This gives the protein CASSLESGGRGRGETQYF. The genes are TRBV7-2 and TRBJ2-5; 7 bases are shared with TRBD2. Germline values: CDR1 SGHTA, CDR2 FQGNSA. The junction had 16 bases not matched to a gene; V was cut back by 1 base and J by 5 bases. The CDR3 spans 18 residues.

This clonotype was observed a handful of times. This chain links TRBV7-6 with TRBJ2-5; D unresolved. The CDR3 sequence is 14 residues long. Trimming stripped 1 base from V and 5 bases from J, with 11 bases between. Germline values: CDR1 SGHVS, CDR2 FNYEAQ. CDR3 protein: CASSLEAVEETQYF. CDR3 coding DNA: TGTGCCAGCAGCTTAGAGGCGGTTGAGGAGACCCAGTACTTC.

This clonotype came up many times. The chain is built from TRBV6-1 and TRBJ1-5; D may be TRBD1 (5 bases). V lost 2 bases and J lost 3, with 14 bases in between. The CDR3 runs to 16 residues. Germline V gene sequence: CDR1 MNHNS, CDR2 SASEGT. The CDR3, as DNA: TGTGCCAGCAGTGAACGGAGGGGTTACGACAATCAGCCCCAGCATTTT. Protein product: CASSERRGYDNQPQHF.

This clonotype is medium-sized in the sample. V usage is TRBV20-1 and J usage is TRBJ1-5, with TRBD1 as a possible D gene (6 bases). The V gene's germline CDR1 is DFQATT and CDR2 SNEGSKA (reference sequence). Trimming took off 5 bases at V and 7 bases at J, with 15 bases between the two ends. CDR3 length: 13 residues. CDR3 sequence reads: CSARTGRDQPQHF. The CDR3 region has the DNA TGCAGTGCTCGTACAGGGCGCGACCAGCCCCAGCATTTT.

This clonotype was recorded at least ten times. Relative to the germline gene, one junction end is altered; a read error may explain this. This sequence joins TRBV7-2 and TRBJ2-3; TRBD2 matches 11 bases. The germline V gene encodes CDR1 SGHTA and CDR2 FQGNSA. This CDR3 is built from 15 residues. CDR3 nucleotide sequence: TGTGCCAGCAGATTAGCGGGGGGGCCCACAGATACGCAGTATTTT. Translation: CASRLAGGPTDTQYF.

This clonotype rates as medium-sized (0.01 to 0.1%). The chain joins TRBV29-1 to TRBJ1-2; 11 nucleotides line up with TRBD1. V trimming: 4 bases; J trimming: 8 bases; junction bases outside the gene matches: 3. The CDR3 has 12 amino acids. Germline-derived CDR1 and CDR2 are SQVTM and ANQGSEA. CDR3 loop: CSVGGTGGGYTF. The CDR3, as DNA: TGCAGCGTTGGAGGGACAGGGGGAGGCTACACCTTC.

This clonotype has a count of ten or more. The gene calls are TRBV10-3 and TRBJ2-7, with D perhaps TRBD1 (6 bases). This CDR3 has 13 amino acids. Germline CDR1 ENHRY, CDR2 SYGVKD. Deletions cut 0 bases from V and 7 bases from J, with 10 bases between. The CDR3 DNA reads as TGTGCCATCAGTGAGTCCGGGACACGGGAGCAGTACTTC. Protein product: CAISESGTREQYF.

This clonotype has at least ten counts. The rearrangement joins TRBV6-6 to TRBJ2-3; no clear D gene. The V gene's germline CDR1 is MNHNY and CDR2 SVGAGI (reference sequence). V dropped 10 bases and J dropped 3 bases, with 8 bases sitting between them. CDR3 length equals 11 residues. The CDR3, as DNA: TGTGCCATCGCAAAAACAGATACGCAGTATTTT. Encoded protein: CAIAKTDTQYF.

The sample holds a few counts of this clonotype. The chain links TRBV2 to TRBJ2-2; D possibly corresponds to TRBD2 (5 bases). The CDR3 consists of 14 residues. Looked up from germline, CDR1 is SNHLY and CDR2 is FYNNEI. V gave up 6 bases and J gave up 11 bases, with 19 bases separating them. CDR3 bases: TGTGCCAGCAGGCCCGGACTCAACTTCGCCGAGCTGTTTTTT. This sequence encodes CASRPGLNFAELFF.

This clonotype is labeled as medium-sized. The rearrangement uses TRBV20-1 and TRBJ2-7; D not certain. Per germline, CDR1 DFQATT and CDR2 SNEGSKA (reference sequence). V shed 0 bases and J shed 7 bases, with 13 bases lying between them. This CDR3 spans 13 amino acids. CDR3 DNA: TGCAGTGCTAGAGATCGCTGGCTGCGGGAGCAGTACTTC. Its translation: CSARDRWLREQYF.

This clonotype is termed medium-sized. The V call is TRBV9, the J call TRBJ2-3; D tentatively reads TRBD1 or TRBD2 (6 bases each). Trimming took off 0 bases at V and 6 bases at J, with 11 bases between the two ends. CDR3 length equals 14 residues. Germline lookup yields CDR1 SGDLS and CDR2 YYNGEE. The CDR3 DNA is TGTGCCAGCAGCGTAGATTCGGGGGCCGATACGCAGTATTTT. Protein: CASSVDSGADTQYF.

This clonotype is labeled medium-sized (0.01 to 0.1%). Here the CDR3 DNA reads TGTGCCAGCAGTTTACACAGGGGATCTGGGGCCAACGTCCTGACTTTC. It specifies CASSLHRGSGANVLTF. This rearrangement joins TRBV2 to TRBJ2-6; 7 nucleotides line up with TRBD1. The CDR3 is made up of 16 amino acids. Germline V lookup: CDR1 SNHLY, CDR2 FYNNEI. J lost 1 base, V lost 5 bases, and 5 bases had no gene match.

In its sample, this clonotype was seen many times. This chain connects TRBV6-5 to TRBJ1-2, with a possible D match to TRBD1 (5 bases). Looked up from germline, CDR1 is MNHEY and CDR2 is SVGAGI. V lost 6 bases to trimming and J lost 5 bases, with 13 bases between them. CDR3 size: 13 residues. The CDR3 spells CASSVDSRYGYTF. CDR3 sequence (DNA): TGTGCCAGCAGCGTCGACAGTCGGTATGGCTACACCTTC.